This T cell receptor beta chain was documented in a study of T cells of healthy individuals (dated 2018 in TCRdb). V is shortened by 3 bases, J by 4 bases, and the region joining them spans 12 bases. Per the germline V gene (reference sequence), DFQATT is the CDR1 and SNEGSKA is the CDR2. Including the terminal cysteine and phenylalanine, the CDR3 comprises 13 residues. Only CDR3 DNA is held: 39 bases, read in frame from base 1. Receptor libraries were prepared by 5' RACE. Sequencing took place on an Illumina MiSeq. TCRdb took the public reads, trimmed them with fastp at Q25, ran MiXCR for clone calling and kept in-frame beta chains. For every CDR3 protein sequence, its rows merge into one entry that carries the most common genes and DNA. For this sample there are about 57,000 distinct CDR3 sequences; 16% appear just once. The ten largest clonotypes hold approximately 4.7% of the sample. Comment on this clonotype: The target of this receptor is not known. No clone much larger than this one lies a single base away; base qualities are absent.

The clonotype comes from a human donor in good health. The sequence links TRBV20-1 to TRBJ1-1, with the D segment identity uncertain. CDR3 loop: CSASGVGPTEAFF. The nucleotide sequence reads as follows: TGCAGTGCTAGTGGTGTAGGACCCACTGAAGCTTTCTTT.